This passage covers 29 T cell receptor beta chains from one sample sequenced in a study of graft-versus-host responses after intestinal transplantation. The repertoire was sequenced with immunoSEQ multiplex PCR; TCRdb's copy has only in-frame clones and lacks some. The sample lists some 85,000 clones, roughly 87% occurring once. Their recognized antigens are unknown. Source: unstimulated CD8+ T cells sorted from spleen or lymph node cells, taken before transplant. These TCRs come from a human donor who was the organ donor for an intestinal transplant.

This chain links TRBV9 with TRBJ2-1; no clear D. Trimming removed 2 bases at V and 2 bases at J, with 11 bases between. Germline CDR1 and CDR2: SGDLS and YYNGEE. The CDR3 has 15 amino acids. DNA for the CDR3: TGTGCCAGCAGCGTCTGGTCCGGCACCTACAATGAGCAGTTCTTC. Translation: CASSVWSGTYNEQFF.

The rearrangement links TRBV6-1 to TRBJ1-5; 7 positions match TRBD1. The V gene end was trimmed by 3 bases and the J gene end by 9 bases; junction bases not matched to a gene: 8. The length of the CDR3 is 14 residues. Germline V gene lookup returns CDR1 MNHNS and CDR2 SASEGT. CDR3 in amino acids: CASSEGQLFRPQHF. The CDR3, as DNA: TGTGCCAGCAGTGAGGGACAGCTATTCCGGCCCCAGCATTTT.

This chain uses TRBV6-5 with TRBJ1-1; D remains ambiguous. V was pared by 5 bases and J by 3 bases, with 13 bases between. The CDR3 contains 14 residues. Germline V gives CDR1 MNHEY, CDR2 SVGAGI. CDR3 sequence reads: CASSHLGPDTEAFF. For the CDR3, the DNA is TGTGCCAGCAGTCACCTGGGCCCCGACACTGAAGCTTTCTTT.

The V gene is TRBV28, the J gene TRBJ2-1, with TRBD1 matching 9 bases. The CDR3 loop spans 15 amino acids. J gave up 4 bases and V 4 bases, and 5 bases lay outside the gene matches. CDR1 is MDHEN, CDR2 SYDVKM, per germline. CDR3 nucleotide sequence: TGTGCCAGCAGTTCGGGACAGGGACTATACAATGAGCAGTTCTTC. Its translation: CASSSGQGLYNEQFF.

The CDR3 nucleotides are TGTGCCAGCAGCCCATCGGGACTAGCGGTCACAGATACGCAGTATTTT. The encoded protein is CASSPSGLAVTDTQYF. The chain combines TRBV4-2 with TRBJ2-3; 11 bases line up with TRBD2. Germline-derived CDR1 and CDR2 are LGHNA and YNFKEQ. CDR3 length: 16 amino acids. V lost 4 bases and J lost 2; bases outside the gene matches: 5.

CDR3 in DNA: TGTGCCAGCAGCTTGGGACAGACGATTAGCACAGATACGCAGTATTTT. Encoded protein: CASSLGQTISTDTQYF. The chain is built from TRBV5-4 and TRBJ2-3; the D gene is possibly TRBD1 (5 bases). This CDR3 is 16 amino acids long. Germline assignment: CDR1 SGHNT and CDR2 YYREEE (reference sequence). V was trimmed by 0 bases and J by 0 bases, leaving 11 bases between them.

This rearrangement joins TRBV7-9 to TRBJ1-4, with TRBD1 as a possible D gene (6 bases). CDR1 and CDR2 (germline): SEHNR, FQNEAQ (reference sequence). This CDR3 spans 14 amino acids. V lost 4 bases and J lost 4, with 10 bases in between. CDR3 nucleotides: TGTGCCAGCAGCTCACGGGACATTAATGAAAAACTGTTTTTT. Residues: CASSSRDINEKLFF. Drawing the rest from reference TRBV7-9 and TRBJ1-4, the complete variable domain is DTGVSQNPRHKITKRGQNVTFRCDPISEHNRLYWYRQTLGQGPEFLTYFQNEAQLEKSRLLSDRFSAERPKGSFSTLEIQRTEQGDSAMYLCASSSRDINEKLFFGSGTQLSVL.

The genes are TRBV11-2 and TRBJ2-7, with TRBD2 as a possible D gene (7 bases). Germline V gene lookup returns CDR1 SGHAT and CDR2 FQNNGV. The V end lost 2 bases, the J end lost 3 bases, and 14 bases lay between the germline ends. The CDR3 runs 15 residues. The CDR3 coding sequence is TGTGCCAGCAGCTTATTCCGGGGGGACAACTACGAGCAGTACTTC. Amino acids: CASSLFRGDNYEQYF.

CDR3 loop: CASSYRVDTQYF. Written as DNA, the CDR3 is TGTGCCAGCAGTTACAGGGTGGATACGCAGTATTTT. The chain uses TRBV2 and TRBJ2-3; tentatively, D is TRBD1 (6 bases). The CDR3 covers 12 residues. Germline CDR1 reads SNHLY; CDR2 reads FYNNEI. With 5 bases removed from V and 6 bases from J, the gap between germline ends came to 9 bases.

The chain is built from TRBV23-1 and TRBJ1-1; a weak D match, TRBD1 (5 bases). TRBV23-1 has ORF status, its function being uncertain. V shed 0 bases and J shed 4 bases, with 9 bases lying between them. The CDR3 length is 14 residues. CDR3 loop: CASSQSWGITEAFF. CDR3 DNA sequence: TGCGCCAGCAGTCAATCTTGGGGGATCACTGAAGCTTTCTTT.

CDR3 nucleotides: TGTGCCAGCAGGCCGGCCCCGTGGGACAGGGTGATGAACGAGCAGTACTTC. Its protein product is CASRPAPWDRVMNEQYF. The V and J genes are TRBV28 and TRBJ2-7, with 9 bases matching TRBD1. Trimming removed 6 bases from V and 5 bases from J; junction bases left unmatched: 17. Per germline, CDR1 MDHEN and CDR2 SYDVKM. The CDR3 is 17 residues long.

The rearrangement uses TRBV14 and TRBJ2-3; D possibly corresponds to TRBD1 (5 bases). This CDR3 is built from 18 residues. Germline V gene data show CDR1 as SGHDN and CDR2 as FVKESK. Deletions cut 0 bases from V and 0 bases from J, with 16 bases between. The chain's CDR3 is CASSQEEGPGKSTDTQYF. The CDR3 DNA follows: TGTGCCAGCAGCCAAGAAGAAGGTCCAGGGAAAAGCACAGATACGCAGTATTTT.

V is TRBV27 and J is TRBJ2-3; 8 bases line up with TRBD2. Unmatched junction bases numbered 4, after V lost 8 bases and J lost 0 bases. This CDR3 is built from 14 residues. The germline CDR1 and CDR2 sequences are MNHEY and SMNVEV (reference sequence). The CDR3 sequence is CASRSGVSTDTQYF. The CDR3 nucleotides are TGTGCCAGCCGTAGCGGGGTTAGCACAGATACGCAGTATTTT.

This chain connects TRBV27 to TRBJ2-7; a possible D gene is TRBD1 (5 bases). V lost 5 bases, J lost 6 bases, and 17 bases lay in between. The CDR3 spans 14 residues. The germline V gene encodes CDR1 MNHEY and CDR2 SMNVEV (reference sequence). CDR3 amino acids: CASSLGQLGAEQYF. The CDR3 DNA reads as TGTGCCAGCAGTCTGGGGCAGCTGGGCGCCGAGCAGTACTTC.

V usage is TRBV27 and J usage is TRBJ2-3; tentative D call: TRBD1 (6 bases). Per the germline V gene, CDR1 is MNHEY and CDR2 is SMNVEV (reference sequence). This CDR3 comprises 15 residues. Trimming took 5 bases from V and 4 from J, leaving 16 bases between them. For the CDR3, the DNA is TGTGCCAGCAGTCCACTTCCAGGGGTCGCAGATACGCAGTATTTT. Amino acids: CASSPLPGVADTQYF.

V is TRBV5-1 and J is TRBJ2-5; TRBD2 matches 11 bases. CDR1 and CDR2 (germline): SGHRS, YFSETQ. With 4 bases clipped from V and 4 bases from J, the junction kept 6 bases outside the gene matches. This CDR3 is built from 15 residues. The CDR3, as DNA: TGCGCCAGCAGCGGCGGGACTAGCGGCGCAGAGACCCAGTACTTC. Translating gives CASSGGTSGAETQYF.

The V and J genes are TRBV6-1 and TRBJ1-1; a weak D match, TRBD1 (5 bases). Trimming removed 6 bases from V and 3 bases from J, with 11 bases in between. The CDR3 contains 13 residues. Germline V gene lookup returns CDR1 MNHNS and CDR2 SASEGT. This CDR3 is CASRTGAYTEAFF. The CDR3 bases are TGTGCCAGCAGGACCGGGGCATACACTGAAGCTTTCTTT.

The chain employs TRBV5-6 and TRBJ2-7; no definite D call. The germline V gene has CDR1 SGHDT and CDR2 YYEEEE. With 2 bases removed from V and 3 bases from J, the gap between germline ends came to 12 bases. This CDR3 comprises 14 residues. This CDR3 reads CASSFRQFVYEQYF. DNA of the CDR3: TGTGCCAGCAGCTTCAGGCAGTTCGTCTACGAGCAGTACTTC.

The gene calls are TRBV5-1 and TRBJ2-5, with TRBD1 matching over 7 bases. The CDR3 length is 15 residues. The V gene end was trimmed by 6 bases and the J gene end by 1 base; junction bases not matched to a gene: 9. Per the germline V gene, CDR1 is SGHRS and CDR2 is YFSETQ. The CDR3 protein is CASKRWDSGQETQYF. DNA of the CDR3: TGCGCCAGCAAACGCTGGGACAGCGGCCAAGAGACCCAGTACTTC.

The chain employs TRBV4-2 and TRBJ2-5; TRBD2 might be the D (6 bases). Germline assignment: CDR1 LGHNA and CDR2 YNFKEQ. The CDR3 consists of 13 residues. Between the trimmed V and J ends, which lost 6 bases and 2 bases, there was a span of 10 bases. The CDR3 sequence: CASSGGEQETQYF. The CDR3 nucleotides read TGTGCCAGCAGTGGAGGGGAACAAGAGACCCAGTACTTC.

This chain uses TRBV6-1 with TRBJ2-5; D possibly corresponds to TRBD1 (6 bases). Looked up from germline, CDR1 is MNHNS and CDR2 is SASEGT. V dropped 0 bases and J dropped 6 bases, with 17 bases sitting between them. The CDR3 is made up of 16 amino acids. As DNA, the CDR3 is TGTGCCAGCAGTGAAGCATCAGGGGCAGGGAAAAAGACCCAGTACTTC. Translation gives CASSEASGAGKKTQYF.

The genes are TRBV27 and TRBJ2-3; D not resolved. Germline values: CDR1 MNHEY, CDR2 SMNVEV (reference sequence). The CDR3 contains 15 residues. V lost 6 bases and J lost 2, with 15 bases in between. CDR3 nucleotides: TGTGCCAGCAGCCCGCAGAAGGGCAACACAGATACGCAGTATTTT. This codes for CASSPQKGNTDTQYF.

CDR3 loop: CASSQPGTGDEKLFF. CDR3 nucleotide sequence: TGCGCCAGCAGCCAACCCGGGACAGGGGATGAAAAACTGTTTTTT. The V and J genes are TRBV4-1 and TRBJ1-4; 10 bases line up with TRBD1. The CDR3 runs 15 residues. Trimming removed 2 bases from V and 6 bases from J; junction bases left unmatched: 3. CDR1 is MGHRA and CDR2 is YSYEKL in the germline V gene.

The chain carries TRBV4-1 and TRBJ2-3; the match to TRBD2 covers 13 bases. V gave up 2 bases and J gave up 9 bases; unmatched junction bases: 11. The germline V gene encodes CDR1 MGHRA and CDR2 YSYEKL. This CDR3 is built from 17 residues. CDR3 bases: TGCGCCAGCAGCCAATTTGGACTAGCGGGGGTCCCCAAGACGCAGTATTTT. Translation gives CASSQFGLAGVPKTQYF.

This chain links TRBV29-1 with TRBJ2-1, with TRBD2 matching 11 bases. Germline CDR1 and CDR2: SQVTM and ANQGSEA. The CDR3 consists of 13 residues. The ends lost 7 bases at V and 10 bases at J; junction bases unmatched: 9. The CDR3 DNA reads TGCAGCGACGCTCCGGGACTAGCGGTAGAGCAGTTCTTC. It translates to CSDAPGLAVEQFF.

This clone was detected once. The CDR3 DNA sequence: TGTGCCGGAAGCCTCGGGGCGTGGGCTTTCTTT. It specifies CAGSLGAWAFF. The rearrangement uses TRBV19 and TRBJ1-1; a weak D match, TRBD1 (5 bases). V shed 11 bases and J shed 11 bases, with 18 bases lying between them. There are 11 residues in the CDR3. Germline values: CDR1 LNHDA, CDR2 SQIVND (reference sequence). Full variable domain (outside the CDR3, taken from reference TRBV19 and TRBJ1-1): DGGITQSPKYLFRKEGQNVTLSCEQNLNHDAMYWYRQDPGQGLRLIYYSQIVNDFQKGDIAEGYSVSREKKESFPLTVTSAQKNPTAFYLCAGSLGAWAFFGQGTRLTVV.

The rearrangement uses TRBV7-3 and TRBJ1-1; tentative D call: TRBD1 (6 bases). The CDR3 spans 13 residues. Germline V CDR1 and CDR2: SGHTA, FQGTGA. V lost 4 bases to trimming and J lost 5 bases, with 11 bases between them. CDR3 in amino acids: CASSWEGGTEAFF. The CDR3 nucleotides read TGTGCCAGCAGCTGGGAGGGGGGGACTGAAGCTTTCTTT. The full variable domain, completed using reference TRBV7-3 and TRBJ1-1, is GAGVSQTPSNKVTEKGKYVELRCDPISGHTALYWYRQSLGQGPEFLIYFQGTGAADDSGLPNDRFFAVRPEGSVSTLKIQRTERGDSAVYLCASSWEGGTEAFFGQGTRLTVV.

This chain links TRBV6-1 with TRBJ1-5, with TRBD1 as a possible D gene (5 bases). V shed 0 bases and J shed 4 bases, with 7 bases lying between them. Germline V CDR1 and CDR2: MNHNS, SASEGT. The CDR3 has 14 amino acids. The CDR3 is CASSEAEGNQPQHF. The CDR3 DNA sequence: TGTGCCAGCAGTGAAGCAGAGGGGAATCAGCCCCAGCATTTT.

The chain is built from TRBV7-9 and TRBJ1-3; 7 bases are a match to TRBD1. Germline V gives CDR1 SEHNR, CDR2 FQNEAQ (reference sequence). The length of the CDR3 is 17 residues. The V segment lost 5 bases and the J segment 0 bases; nucleotides outside the gene matches: 10. The DNA for the CDR3 is TGTGCCAGCAGCGAAGGGGGCCTTTCGTCCTCTGGAAACACCATATATTTT. Amino acids: CASSEGGLSSSGNTIYF.